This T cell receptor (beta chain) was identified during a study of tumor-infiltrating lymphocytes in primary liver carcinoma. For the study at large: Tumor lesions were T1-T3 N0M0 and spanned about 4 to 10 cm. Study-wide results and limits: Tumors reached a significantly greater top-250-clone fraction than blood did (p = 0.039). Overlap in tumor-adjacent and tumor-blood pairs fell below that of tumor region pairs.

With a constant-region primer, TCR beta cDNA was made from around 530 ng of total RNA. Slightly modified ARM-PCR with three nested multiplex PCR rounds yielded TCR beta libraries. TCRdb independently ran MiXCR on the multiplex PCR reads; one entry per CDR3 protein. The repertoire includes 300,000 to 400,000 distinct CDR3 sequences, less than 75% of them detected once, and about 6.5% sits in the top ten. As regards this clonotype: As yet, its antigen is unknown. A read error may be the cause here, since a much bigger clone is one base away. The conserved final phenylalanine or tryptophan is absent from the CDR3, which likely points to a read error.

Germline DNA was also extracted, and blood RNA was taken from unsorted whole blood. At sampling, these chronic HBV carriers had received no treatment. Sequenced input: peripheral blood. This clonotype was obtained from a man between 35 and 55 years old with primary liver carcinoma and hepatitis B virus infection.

CDR3 in amino acids: CASSYSEEKLFL. The CDR3 DNA follows: TGTGCCAGCAGTTATTCAGAGGAAAAACTGTTTCTT. The chain joins TRBV12-3 or TRBV12-4 to TRBJ1-4; no firm D call. The CDR3 is made up of 12 amino acids. The V end lost 4 bases, the J end lost 8 bases, and 8 bases lay between the germline ends.